One T cell receptor (beta chain) is described in this entry. Frequency alone marks this clonotype as medium-sized (0.01 to 0.1%); no count is stored. Its antigen remains unidentified. The source of the sample is a study of T cell clusters in autoimmune cytopenias (dated by TCRdb to between 2019 and 2020). General notes on the study: Of the approximately 43 healthy donor controls, approximately 24 were female, and the group had a mean age of roughly 50 years and a median age of 59 years. Per sample, TRB sequencing gave a median depth of about 53,000 reads and a median of 2,350 distinct TRB clonotypes. In autoimmune cytopenia patients, peripheral blood TRB and IGH repertoires were sequenced during active disease and over treatment follow-up, together with healthy, CLL and autoimmune hepatitis controls. The goal of the study was to determine whether autoimmune cytopenia patients have a disease-specific immune repertoire signature that could serve as a blood-based biomarker. For primary cytopenia, about two dozen age-matched healthy donors were used as controls, and for secondary cytopenia, approximately 13 age-matched CLL patients were used as controls. The comparison group for autoimmune hepatitis repertoires was 20 to 25 healthy donors matched for age and sex. Broader findings and caveats from the paper: GLIPH suggested that primary autoimmune cytopenia patients lacked physiological T cell clusters: 45 to 60 clusters were exclusive to healthy donors versus 15 to 20 exclusive to patients. In the comparison of secondary cytopenia with CLL, the cluster-lack signature was not observed, apparently because the dominant lymphoma-associated repertoire masked the signature. Healthy donors showed 2.5 to 3.5-fold more exclusive TRB clusters than active autoimmune hepatitis patients, consistent with an autoimmunity-wide signature. TRB repertoire shifts, with less even repertoires observed in secondary cytopenia and CLL, were mostly attributed to lymphoma bias rather than autoimmunity. The T cell clusters were defined in silico only, and their functional role remained to be validated experimentally.

Multiplex PCR with a touch-down protocol amplified TRB rearrangements, with the TRB-A and TRB-B primer pools combined in a single tube. Illumina adapters and sample indices were added to the amplicons through two consecutive PCR reactions using Phusion HS II polymerase. The amplicons were gel-purified using the NucleoSpin Gel and PCR Clean-up kit, after which quantification was performed by Qubit and quality was checked on an Agilent 2100 Bioanalyzer. Sequencing of the libraries was done on an Illumina MiSeq with 600-cycle, single-indexed, paired-end runs. The original methods were these. MiXCR version 2.1.12, together with the default MiXCR reference library, was used to align and assemble the TRB reads. A clone was defined by each unique CDR3 nucleotide sequence, and the analysis included only productive sequences with two or more reads. To assess repertoire diversity, an R script computed alpha-parameterized diversity profiles (alpha 0 to 5), which included the Shannon (alpha 1) and Simpson (alpha 2) indices. The tcR package was used to compute combinatorial TRB VJ usage, and cohorts were compared on this usage by principal component analysis with ade4. Using GLIPH, TCRbeta CDR3s were clustered on pairs of cohorts matched for age and read depth, and a Wilcoxon test was used to compare cluster frequencies. Reprocessed by TCRdb, the reads give a single entry per CDR3 protein sequence, without DNA. The V and J calls reflect TCRdb's pipeline rather than the authors' work. The sample's clone listing holds about 6,300 distinct CDR3 sequences. The biggest ten clones account for approximately 8% of the sample.

Per sample, 250 ng of peripheral blood genomic DNA, 30,000 to 40,000 genome equivalents, was used for TRB amplification. This sample was also put to use in a study of T cell repertoires in aging, cancer and after chemotherapy. The second study also describes: Six donor age groups were covered, ranging from 30 or younger up to 70 or older, and each group contained at least three individuals. Control TCR repertoires from healthy donors were recorded across several months to years, and re-sampling revealed clear clonal overlap. The full dataset contained several million TCR reads. Compared with age-matched healthy donors, untreated patients with hematological or solid cancers had significantly lower TCR diversity and higher clonality in blood. In healthy donors, the decline in TCR diversity with age was mainly explained by loss of richness, whereas in cancer patients loss of evenness was also found to contribute. Median generation probability increased over the chemotherapy interval in both cancer cohorts, suggesting repertoire reconstitution through rebound thymic output. It was noted by the authors that conclusions about immunological memory after chemotherapy cannot be drawn from the repertoire data. To look at immunoaging and at how T cells reconstitute after chemotherapy, the study profiled TCR beta repertoires in peripheral blood from both healthy donors and cancer patients. The cohort comprised 200 to 250 cancer patients, 94 with hematological and approximately 120 with solid cancers, plus 95 healthy donors as a reference group. Processing of the TRB sequences was carried out with MiXCR versions 2.12 and 3.0.5. Shannon diversity, evenness, clonality (one minus evenness), and alpha-parameterized diversity profiles from alpha 0 to 5 were included as repertoire metrics. The IGoR algorithm was used to calculate generation probabilities of clones in the paired pre- and post-chemotherapy samples.

Sequencing was performed on peripheral blood. This receptor was identified in a human donor in good health.

CDR3 region: CASSPQTGGNEKLFF. The rearranged segments are TRBV19 and TRBJ1-4; without DNA, the TCRdb call of TRBD1 cannot be checked. The CDR3 numbers 15 residues from cysteine through phenylalanine. No DNA is given. The germline V gene encodes CDR1 LNHDA and CDR2 SQIVND (reference sequence).